This T cell receptor beta chain was retrieved from a study of technical replicates of blood from several donors. V was clipped by 6 bases and J by 0 bases; unmatched bases: 15. The CDR3 length is 19 residues. CDR1 is LGHNT, CDR2 FRNRAP, per germline. Assay used: immunoSEQ multiplex PCR; TCRdb lists only in-frame clones, some missing. The sample holds about 83,000 clones, roughly 96% seen once. The specimen was T cells isolated from PBMCs. This TCR was sampled from a human donor in good health. This chain links TRBV12-5 with TRBJ1-5; TRBD1 aligns across 9 bases. The CDR3 DNA follows: TGTGCTAGTGGGTTAAACGGGACAGGGACTCGATATAGCAATCAGCCCCAGCATTTT. Translated: CASGLNGTGTRYSNQPQHF.